A selection of T cell receptor beta chains follows, all from one sample in a study of CD8 T cells in ankylosing spondylitis. TCRdb recomputed calls from the 5' RACE reads with MiXCR, one row per CDR3 protein. The sample yields some 270,000 distinct CDR3 sequences, under 35% seen once. What was sequenced was blood, either unsorted or a sorted T cell fraction (not recorded which). The origin of the receptors is a male donor with ankylosing spondylitis or in good health (not recorded which). Each CDR3 is given with its conserved first and last residue. D genes are given only for firm matches. Expanded clones get a size class; other rows say once, few or many, or leave the size out.

V gene: TRBV5-1
clone size: few
D gene: .
J gene: TRBJ1-1
CDR3 protein: CASSRQDRNTEAFF
CDR3 DNA: TGCGCCAGCAGCCGACAGGATAGGAACACTGAAGCTTTCTTT

V gene: TRBV3-1
clone size: .
D gene: .
J gene: TRBJ1-2
CDR3 protein: CASSQDPGRHGYTF
CDR3 DNA: TGTGCCAGCAGCCAAGACCCGGGGAGGCATGGCTACACCTTC

V gene: TRBV5-1
clone size: few
D gene: TRBD1
J gene: TRBJ1-2
CDR3 protein: CASSLSGTGVYGYTF
CDR3 DNA: TGCGCCAGCAGCTTGTCCGGGACAGGGGTCTATGGCTACACCTTC

V gene: TRBV15
clone size: .
D gene: .
J gene: TRBJ2-5
CDR3 protein: CATWHGLGQGRETQYF
CDR3 DNA: TGTGCCACCTGGCACGGATTGGGGCAGGGACGGGAGACCCAGTACTTC

V gene: TRBV5-1
clone size: .
D gene: .
J gene: TRBJ2-7
CDR3 protein: CASSQNLREQYF
CDR3 DNA: TGCGCCAGCAGCCAGAACCTTCGGGAGCAGTACTTC

V gene: TRBV12-3/TRBV12-4
clone size: .
D gene: .
J gene: TRBJ2-5
CDR3 protein: CASSANRVGETQYF
CDR3 DNA: TGTGCCAGCAGTGCCAACAGGGTGGGGGAGACCCAGTACTTC

V gene: TRBV4-2
clone size: few
D gene: TRBD1
J gene: TRBJ1-3
CDR3 protein: CASSFGQEEAGNTIYF
CDR3 DNA: TGTGCCAGCAGCTTCGGACAGGAGGAGGCTGGAAACACCATATATTTT

V gene: TRBV6-2/TRBV6-3
clone size: .
D gene: TRBD2
J gene: TRBJ2-1
CDR3 protein: CASTPIFPGGALVSYNEQFF
CDR3 DNA: TGTGCCAGCACCCCAATCTTTCCCGGGGGGGCCTTAGTTTCGTACAATGAGCAGTTCTTC

V gene: TRBV5-1
clone size: .
D gene: TRBD2
J gene: TRBJ2-1
CDR3 protein: CASSFRTSGGAGNEQFF
CDR3 DNA: TGCGCCAGCAGCTTTAGGACTAGCGGGGGGGCCGGGAATGAGCAGTTCTTC

V gene: TRBV25-1
clone size: .
D gene: TRBD2
J gene: TRBJ2-5
CDR3 protein: CASSEWASGAKETQYF
CDR3 DNA: TGTGCCAGCAGTGAATGGGCTAGCGGCGCCAAAGAGACCCAGTACTTC

V gene: TRBV20-1
clone size: many
D gene: TRBD1
J gene: TRBJ1-6
CDR3 protein: CSASGDRVNSPLHF
CDR3 DNA: TGCAGTGCTAGCGGGGACAGGGTAAATTCACCCCTCCACTTT

V gene: TRBV20-1
clone size: few
D gene: TRBD1
J gene: TRBJ2-7
CDR3 protein: CSARRTGTGKYEQYF
CDR3 DNA: TGCAGTGCTAGGCGCACCGGGACAGGGAAGTACGAGCAGTACTTC

V gene: TRBV29-1
clone size: few
D gene: .
J gene: TRBJ2-1
CDR3 protein: CSVEDGLIRVNEQFF
CDR3 DNA: TGCAGCGTTGAAGACGGCCTCATCCGAGTCAATGAGCAGTTCTTC

V gene: TRBV5-5
clone size: .
D gene: TRBD1
J gene: TRBJ2-7
CDR3 protein: CASSLSGQGAYEQYF
CDR3 DNA: TGTGCCAGCAGCTTATCCGGACAGGGGGCCTACGAGCAGTACTTC